This entry is about one T cell receptor beta chain. This specimen belongs to a study of T-cell reconstitution after alpha-beta-depleted transplantation in children. V lost 4 bases and J lost 7; bases outside the gene matches: 7. CDR3 length equals 14 residues. Germline V gene data show CDR1 as SEHNR and CDR2 as FQNEAQ (reference sequence). Unique molecular identifiers featured in how the TCRbeta library was prepared. MiXCR was run by TCRdb on the PCR reads, yielding one entry per CDR3 protein. Seen here are about 540,000 distinct CDR3 sequences, 15% to 20% observed once, and the top ten hold less than 4%.

The chain carries TRBV7-9 and TRBJ1-5; 7 bases align to TRBD1. Specimen: PBMCs from the stem cell graft donor, collected from the stem cell graft. This TCR was recovered from a human donor who donated a stem cell graft to a child with acute lymphoblastic leukemia. The CDR3 region is CASSSTTGRQPQHF. CDR3 DNA: TGTGCCAGCAGCTCTACGACAGGGAGGCAGCCCCAGCATTTT.